This T cell receptor (beta chain) stems from a study of shared clonotypes between healthy human individuals. Study-level points and caveats: Relative to clonotypes present in all four donors, those not shared had lower generation probabilities.

In the naive CD8 group, cells lacked CD45RO and were positively selected for CCR7, so terminally differentiated effector memory CD45RA+ cells were left out. Points on this clone: What it binds is not known.

Some clones are missing from TCRdb's copy, which holds only in-frame ones; the method was immunoSEQ multiplex PCR. The sample records hundreds of thousands of clones, about 96% being singletons. Germline V gene lookup returns CDR1 SGHAT and CDR2 FQDESV (reference sequence). V gave up 1 base and J gave up 2 bases, with 11 bases separating them. The CDR3 has 16 residues. Sequencing was carried out using naive CD8+ T cells sorted from blood. This TCR derives from a woman in her twenties or thirties in good health. This rearrangement joins TRBV11-1 to TRBJ2-2; D is uncertain. CDR3 DNA: TGTGCCAGCAGCTTAGAACTTCCAGATAACACCGGGGAGCTGTTTTTT. Amino acid sequence: CASSLELPDNTGELFF.